The clone carrying this T cell receptor beta chain qualifies as large. Its antigen is not known. Sequencing of the DNA from cultured CD4+ T cells was carried out with the Oncomine TCR Beta short-read assay. Investigators isolated genomic DNA from cultured CD4+ T cells. Each CDR3 protein gets one entry after TCRdb re-called the PCR reads with MiXCR. The sample has around 4,400 distinct CDR3 sequences; approximately 19% are singletons. Trimming left V 3 bases short and J 0 bases short, with 9 bases between. Germline CDR1 MNHNS, CDR2 SASEGT. The CDR3 runs to 15 residues. These data come from a study of vaccination and CD4 T cells after COVID-19. Looking at the study overall: Convalescent cases consisted of six males and four females, of whom two were Hispanic.

Points from the study as a whole: Among convalescent patients, a median roughly 88% of reactive clones emerged only after vaccination.

Stated treatment: approximately 11-day PBMC culture with coronavirus spike peptide pools or control peptides (ViraFEST assay). The ViraFEST method relied on peptide pools to expand antigen-specific T cells, followed by TCR sequencing. This TCR came from a human donor who had recovered from COVID-19. The chain couples TRBV6-1 to TRBJ1-3; D gene uncertain. Material: CD4+ T cells from blood, cultured in vitro. The CDR3 loop reads CASSETGISGNTIYF. The CDR3 DNA follows: TGTGCCAGCAGTGAGACGGGCATCTCTGGAAACACCATATATTTT.